The source of this T cell receptor (beta chain) is a study of response to subunit inactivated influenza vaccine. Trimming left V 6 bases short and J 8 bases short, with 19 bases between. Germline-derived CDR1 and CDR2 are LNHDA and SQIVND (reference sequence). CDR3 length: 15 amino acids. TCRdb re-called the RT-PCR reads with MiXCR, one entry per CDR3 protein. The sample records approximately 300,000 distinct CDR3 sequences, about 20% being singletons. Source: PBMCs from blood, taken less than 22 months after vaccination. The receptor comes from a man aged 45 to 75 who received an inactivated influenza vaccine. The chain has TRBV19 and TRBJ1-4; weak D call: TRBD1 (5 bases). Here the CDR3 reads CASSTLSGYDEKLFF. The CDR3 DNA reads TGTGCCAGTAGCACCCTGTCAGGGTACGACGAAAAACTGTTTTTT.